This entry lists 25 T cell receptor beta chains sequenced from one sample in a study of T cell repertoires in aging, cancer and after chemotherapy (dated 2019 in TCRdb). Genomic DNA extracted from peripheral blood, rather than sorted cells or RNA, was used as the source for amplification of TCR beta rearrangements. The sequencer listed for this sample is Illumina MiSeq. Rearranged TRB sequences spanning V, D and J segments were amplified in a multiplex touch-down PCR with a mixed TRB-A/B primer pool. In-frame beta chains were kept once TCRdb had trimmed the public reads at Q25 with fastp and called clones with MiXCR. Rows merge per CDR3 protein into single entries with the most common DNA and genes. The sample table records thousands of distinct CDR3 sequences; 25% to 35% of these occur just once. Around 7% of the sample rests with the top ten. Source material: blood. The source of these receptors is a human donor in good health.

The J gene is TRBJ1-2, the V gene TRBV20-1, with D possibly matching TRBD1 (5 bases). CDR1 and CDR2 from the germline V gene are DFQATT and SNEGSKA (reference sequence). The CDR3 is 13 residues long. V lost 5 bases and J 4 bases, leaving 14 bases between the germline ends. The CDR3: CSAPLLGVYGYTF. The DNA for the CDR3 is TGCAGTGCTCCCCTTTTGGGGGTCTATGGCTACACCTTC.

J is TRBJ1-5 and V is TRBV4-1; unclear D gene. The V and J ends lost 0 bases and 6 bases respectively, with 9 bases between them. Looked up from germline, CDR1 is MGHRA and CDR2 is YSYEKL. This CDR3 comprises 14 residues. The CDR3: CASSQDTTGQPQHF. DNA for the CDR3: TGCGCCAGCAGCCAAGATACCACGGGTCAGCCCCAGCATTTT.

The V call is TRBV12-3 or TRBV12-4, the J call TRBJ1-1; TRBD1 aligns across 7 bases. The junction had 8 bases not matched to a gene; V was cut back by 3 bases and J by 4 bases. The CDR3 spans 15 residues. This chain's CDR3 is CASSFRPRQGTEAFF. The CDR3 nucleotides read TGTGCCAGCAGTTTTCGGCCCAGACAGGGCACTGAAGCTTTCTTT.

This clonotype has a handful of counts. This chain links TRBV5-6 with TRBJ2-3, with D unclear. The CDR3 covers 17 residues. The germline CDR1 and CDR2 sequences are SGHDT and YYEEEE. Trimming pared 0 bases from V and 1 base from J, leaving 15 bases between. CDR3 loop: CASSLGPRSFRTDTQYF. The DNA of the CDR3 is TGTGCCAGCAGCTTGGGGCCAAGGTCCTTTCGCACAGATACGCAGTATTTT.

This clonotype came up a few times. V and J are TRBV30 and TRBJ2-1, with D possibly being TRBD2 (7 bases). Trimming stripped 3 bases from V and 6 bases from J, with 18 bases between. The CDR3 has 15 residues. Germline assignment: CDR1 GTSNPN and CDR2 SVGIG (reference sequence). The CDR3 loop reads CAWRRGGGGFNEQFF. In DNA form, the CDR3 reads TGTGCCTGGAGGAGGGGTGGCGGGGGCTTCAATGAGCAGTTCTTC.

The CDR3 sequence is CASKRTGQDTQYF. The CDR3 DNA sequence: TGTGCCAGCAAACGGACAGGGCAAGATACGCAGTATTTT. This sequence joins TRBV6-2 or TRBV6-3 and TRBJ2-3; TRBD1 aligns across 8 bases. CDR3 length equals 13 residues. Germline V gives CDR1 MNHEY, CDR2 SVGEGT. J lost 5 bases, V lost 7 bases, and 5 bases had no gene match.

This clonotype is categorized as medium-sized. The V and J genes are TRBV5-4 and TRBJ2-2, with 7 bases matching TRBD1. V lost 3 bases to trimming and J lost 3 bases; unmatched junction nucleotides: 8. Germline CDR1 reads SGHNT; CDR2 reads YYREEE (reference sequence). This CDR3 has 16 residues. The CDR3 sequence: CASSYRGLVYTGELFF. The CDR3, as DNA: TGTGCCAGCAGCTACAGGGGTTTAGTGTACACCGGGGAGCTGTTTTTT.

By share of the sample, this clonotype is medium-sized (0.01 to 0.1%). The J gene is TRBJ2-3, the V gene TRBV12-3 or TRBV12-4; weak D call: TRBD2 (6 bases). The germline V and J ends were trimmed by 5 bases and 0 bases, with 12 bases remaining between them. CDR3 length equals 15 residues. CDR3 DNA sequence: TGTGCCAGCAGTCGAGCCGGGACTAGCACAGATACGCAGTATTTT. Translating gives CASSRAGTSTDTQYF.

This clonotype was observed a few times. This chain joins TRBV5-4 and TRBJ2-6; no firm D call. The V end lost 1 base, the J end lost 0 bases, and 2 bases lay between the germline ends. The CDR3 runs 14 residues. CDR1 and CDR2 (germline): SGHNT, YYREEE (reference sequence). The CDR3: CASSLLSGANVLTF. The CDR3 nucleotides are TGTGCCAGCAGCTTGCTCTCTGGGGCCAACGTCCTGACTTTC.

This CDR3 reads CSALGQESYNEQFF. CDR3 nucleotides: TGCAGTGCCCTGGGACAGGAGTCCTACAATGAGCAGTTCTTC. This rearrangement joins TRBV20-1 to TRBJ2-1; TRBD1 aligns across 8 bases. V trimming: 6 bases; J trimming: 1 base; junction bases outside the gene matches: 5. The germline V gene encodes CDR1 DFQATT and CDR2 SNEGSKA (reference sequence). This CDR3 contains 14 residues.

The chain carries TRBV30 and TRBJ2-5; a possible D gene is TRBD2 (6 bases). Per the germline V gene, CDR1 is GTSNPN and CDR2 is SVGIG (reference sequence). This CDR3 comprises 12 residues. V was trimmed by 3 bases and J by 5 bases, leaving 10 bases between them. CDR3 loop: CAWSGGKETQYF. The CDR3, as DNA: TGTGCCTGGAGCGGCGGGAAGGAGACCCAGTACTTC.

This clonotype is medium-sized within its sample. The chain uses TRBV19 and TRBJ1-2; D is possibly TRBD1 (6 bases). The CDR3 contains 13 residues. The germline V gene has CDR1 LNHDA and CDR2 SQIVND (reference sequence). Trimming removed 10 bases at V and 7 bases at J, with 19 bases between. The CDR3 DNA reads TGTGCCACCTCAGGGCAGGGGTATTTTGGCTACACCTTC. It encodes CATSGQGYFGYTF.

This clonotype turned up a few times. This chain connects TRBV5-1 to TRBJ2-2; TRBD2 might be the D (5 bases). Germline lookup yields CDR1 SGHRS and CDR2 YFSETQ. Trimming shortened V by 0 bases and J by 8 bases, and 14 bases separated the two germline ends. The CDR3 is 15 residues long. The CDR3 DNA is TGCGCCAGCAGCTTGGTGACGGGTAGCGAAGGGGAGCTGTTTTTT. This encodes CASSLVTGSEGELFF.

This clonotype is labeled as medium-sized. The rearrangement joins TRBV12-3 or TRBV12-4 to TRBJ2-2; D perhaps matches TRBD1 (7 bases). The CDR3 length is 16 residues. V was shortened by 7 bases and J by 2 bases, with 17 bases between the two germline ends. The CDR3 spells CASNSYRGGNTGELFF. CDR3 nucleotide sequence: TGTGCCAGCAATTCCTACAGGGGAGGAAACACCGGGGAGCTGTTTTTT.

By share of the sample, this clonotype is medium-sized. The genes are TRBV27 and TRBJ2-2; D possibly uses TRBD1 or TRBD2 (6 bases each). The germline V gene encodes CDR1 MNHEY and CDR2 SMNVEV (reference sequence). This CDR3 comprises 14 residues. V gave up 5 bases and J gave up 7 bases, with 14 bases separating them. This CDR3 reads CASSPGGPGGELFF. CDR3 coding DNA: TGTGCCAGCAGTCCCGGGGGCCCCGGCGGGGAGCTGTTTTTT.

This chain uses TRBV6-2 or TRBV6-3 with TRBJ2-5; 8 positions match TRBD2. V was clipped by 2 bases and J by 7 bases; unmatched bases: 9. CDR1 MNHEY and CDR2 SVGEGT come from the germline V gene. This CDR3 has 15 amino acids. CDR3 DNA sequence: TGTGCCAGCAGTTACCAGACAGCCCGGGGGGGGACCCAGTACTTC. It translates to CASSYQTARGGTQYF.

This clonotype turned up a few times. This sequence joins TRBV6-5 and TRBJ2-1; 8 positions agree with TRBD2. Losses at the gene ends were 11 bases for V and 1 base for J; bases not matched to a gene: 10. Germline CDR1 reads MNHEY; CDR2 reads SVGAGI. This CDR3 contains 15 residues. The CDR3 DNA reads TGTGCCTCGGTTTCGGAGCGGGAGTCCTACAATGAGCAGTTCTTC. Protein sequence: CASVSERESYNEQFF.

This clonotype was detected once. This likely comes from a read error, as the CDR3 has no conserved phenylalanine or tryptophan at its end. The rearrangement uses TRBV6-1 and TRBJ2-6; the D is unclear. Looked up from germline, CDR1 is MNHNS and CDR2 is SASEGT. Trimming cost V 8 bases and J 2 bases, with 10 bases left between them. CDR3 length: 14 amino acids. The CDR3 bases are TGTGCCAGCGCCCTCGGACCTGGGGCCAACGTCCTGACTCTC. This translates into CASALGPGANVLTL.

This clonotype showed up just once. J is TRBJ1-5 and V is TRBV28, with unresolved D. V lost 7 bases to trimming and J lost 5 bases, with 12 bases between them. This CDR3 has 13 amino acids. Looked up from germline, CDR1 is MDHEN and CDR2 is SYDVKM. DNA for the CDR3: TGTGCCAGCATGAGGCTAAGGGATCAGCCCCAGCATTTT. This codes for CASMRLRDQPQHF.

This chain joins TRBV5-1 and TRBJ2-3, with 9 nucleotides matching TRBD1. The CDR3 is 15 amino acids. V trimming: 3 bases; J trimming: 1 base; junction bases outside the gene matches: 3. CDR1 and CDR2 from the germline V gene are SGHRS and YFSETQ. The CDR3 loop is CASSSQGAGTDTQYF. DNA for the CDR3: TGCGCCAGCAGCTCACAGGGGGCCGGCACAGATACGCAGTATTTT.

Judged by abundance, this clonotype is medium-sized. The V call is TRBV29-1, the J call TRBJ2-1, with D uncertain. Trimming took off 5 bases at V and 5 bases at J, with 10 bases between the two ends. The CDR3 spans 12 residues. The germline V gene has CDR1 SQVTM and CDR2 ANQGSEA. Here the CDR3 reads CSVSGQHNEQFF. The CDR3 nucleotides are TGCAGCGTTTCAGGCCAGCACAATGAGCAGTTCTTC.

This clonotype occurred a few times. V gene TRBV5-6 combines with J gene TRBJ1-1, with a weak D call TRBD1 (5 bases). Germline V gene data show CDR1 as SGHDT and CDR2 as YYEEEE. The CDR3 spans 14 residues. V lost 2 bases to trimming and J lost 1 base, with 9 bases between them. The DNA of the CDR3 is TGTGCCAGCAGCTTAGCCCAGGGGAACACTGAAGCTTTCTTT. Its translation: CASSLAQGNTEAFF.

This clonotype was observed once. The rearrangement uses TRBV7-2 and TRBJ2-1, with 7 positions matching TRBD2. CDR1 and CDR2 (germline): SGHTA, FQGNSA. The CDR3 length is 15 residues. The junction had 11 bases not matched to a gene; V was cut back by 3 bases and J by 9 bases. CDR3 sequence: CASSLGSVGGGEQFF. DNA for the CDR3: TGTGCCAGCAGCTTGGGTAGCGTGGGGGGGGGTGAGCAGTTCTTC.

The J gene is TRBJ1-1, the V gene TRBV28, with a possible D match to TRBD1 (6 bases). V was trimmed by 7 bases and J by 1 base, leaving 13 bases between them. Germline V gene lookup returns CDR1 MDHEN and CDR2 SYDVKM. This CDR3 has 14 amino acids. The CDR3 reads CASIGQPANTEAFF. The CDR3 DNA reads as TGTGCCAGCATAGGACAGCCTGCGAACACTGAAGCTTTCTTT.

This clonotype was recorded a few times. The V and J genes are TRBV7-2 and TRBJ1-2; 7 nucleotides align to TRBD1. The germline V gene has CDR1 SGHTA and CDR2 FQGNSA. The CDR3 runs to 13 residues. J lost 4 bases, V lost 6 bases, and 5 bases had no gene match. In nucleotides, the CDR3 is TGTGCCAGCAGTTTCAACAGGGGCTATGGCTACACCTTC. It yields the protein CASSFNRGYGYTF. The complete variable domain, with remaining parts taken from reference TRBV7-2 and TRBJ1-2, reads GAGVSQSPSNKVTEKGKDVELRCDPISGHTALYWYRQSLGQGLEFLIYFQGNSAPDKSGLPSDRFSAERTGGSVSTLTIQRTQQEDSAVYLCASSFNRGYGYTFGSGTRLTVV.